A single sample gave rise to the 8 T cell receptor beta chains below, sequenced in a study of blood T cells in healthy people across ages. The authors ran a second PCR of roughly 6 to 12 cycles using a sample-barcoded 5' primer and a J-beta primer mix. MiXCR, run by TCRdb on the 5' RACE reads, gives a single entry per CDR3 protein. Here the sample spans roughly 2 million distinct CDR3 sequences, about 50% being singletons. The source material was blood. These receptors all come from a woman in her forties in good health.

This clonotype has only a few counts. The chain carries TRBV6-2 or TRBV6-3 and TRBJ2-1, with 9 bases aligning to TRBD1. The CDR3 loop spans 12 amino acids. V trimming: 6 bases; J trimming: 12 bases; junction bases outside the gene matches: 6. The germline CDR1 and CDR2 sequences are MNHEY and SVGEGT. The CDR3 reads CASSPGTGTQFF. Here the CDR3 DNA reads TGTGCCAGCAGCCCGGGGACAGGGACGCAGTTCTTC.

This clonotype has more than one count but fewer than ten. The chain links TRBV20-1 to TRBJ2-1; the D is unclear. Looked up from germline, CDR1 is DFQATT and CDR2 is SNEGSKA (reference sequence). Between the trimmed V and J ends, which lost 5 bases and 4 bases, there was a span of 18 bases. The CDR3 loop spans 15 amino acids. The CDR3 here is CSAGSRTGNYNEQFF. CDR3 DNA sequence: TGCAGTGCTGGGTCCCGTACGGGTAATTACAATGAGCAGTTCTTC.

The V call is TRBV5-1, the J call TRBJ2-5, with no clear D. V lost 4 bases to trimming and J lost 4 bases, with 8 bases between them. This CDR3 is 12 amino acids long. From germline, CDR1 is SGHRS and CDR2 YFSETQ. CDR3 DNA: TGCGCCAGCAGCCATACCGTAGAGACCCAGTACTTC. It yields the protein CASSHTVETQYF.

This clonotype occurred a few times. Here the CDR3 reads CSAPQGGNQPQHF. The CDR3 DNA reads as TGCAGTGCCCCCCAGGGAGGCAATCAGCCCCAGCATTTT. The rearrangement joins TRBV20-1 to TRBJ1-5, with D maybe TRBD1 (5 bases). V gave up 6 bases and J gave up 2 bases, with 11 bases separating them. The CDR3 spans 13 residues. The V gene's germline CDR1 is DFQATT and CDR2 SNEGSKA (reference sequence).

This clonotype was seen a handful of times. The rearrangement links TRBV28 to TRBJ2-4; 16 positions match TRBD2. The J call may be mistaken, given a closer DNA end match to TRBJ2-5. The CDR3 length is 17 residues. CDR1 MDHEN and CDR2 SYDVKM come from the germline V gene. For the CDR3, the DNA is TGTGCCAGCAGTCTACCGGGACTAGCGGGGGGGCAAGAGACCCAGTACTTC. It translates to CASSLPGLAGGQETQYF.

The chain links TRBV28 to TRBJ2-5; the D gene is possibly TRBD1 (6 bases). Germline-derived CDR1 and CDR2 are MDHEN and SYDVKM. The V end lost 2 bases, the J end lost 0 bases, and 13 bases lay between the germline ends. This CDR3 spans 16 amino acids. Here the CDR3 reads CASSLQGTRDQETQYF. The CDR3 bases are TGTGCCAGCAGTTTACAGGGGACAAGGGACCAAGAGACCCAGTACTTC.

This sequence joins TRBV7-9 and TRBJ2-1; TRBD2 aligns across 9 bases. V trimming: 4 bases; J trimming: 8 bases; junction bases outside the gene matches: 9. Germline CDR1 is SEHNR and CDR2 is FQNEAQ (reference sequence). The CDR3 covers 15 residues. CDR3 DNA sequence: TGTGCCAGCAGCTGGGTAGGCGGGGGGGCCGATGAGCAGTTCTTC. It specifies CASSWVGGGADEQFF.

V gene TRBV5-1 combines with J gene TRBJ2-5, with 7 bases lining up with TRBD1. CDR3 length: 15 residues. After removal of 0 bases from V and 11 bases from J, the junction contained 13 bases not matched to a gene. CDR1 SGHRS and CDR2 YFSETQ come from the germline V gene. The CDR3 DNA reads TGCGCCAGCAGCTTGGAATTACAGGGGTCCCATGAGCAGTACTTC. It is translated as CASSLELQGSHEQYF.